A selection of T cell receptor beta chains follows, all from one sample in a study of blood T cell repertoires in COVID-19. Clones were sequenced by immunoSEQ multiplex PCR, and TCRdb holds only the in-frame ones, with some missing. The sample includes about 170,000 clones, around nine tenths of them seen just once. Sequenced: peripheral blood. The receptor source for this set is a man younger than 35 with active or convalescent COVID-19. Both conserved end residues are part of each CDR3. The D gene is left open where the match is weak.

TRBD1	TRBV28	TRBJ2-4	CASRDRDSKKNIQYF
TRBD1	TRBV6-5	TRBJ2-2	CASSYGPDRGTGELFF
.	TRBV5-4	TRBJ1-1	CASSPGQTNTEAFF
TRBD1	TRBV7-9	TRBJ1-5	CASSPGQGNPPNQPQHF
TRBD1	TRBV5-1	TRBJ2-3	CASSLNRGPDTQYF
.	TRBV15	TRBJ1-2	CATSRDPDTLPNYGYTF
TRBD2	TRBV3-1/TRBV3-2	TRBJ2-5	CASSHTSGRGEETQYF
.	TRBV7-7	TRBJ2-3	CASSSGFGFTDTQYF
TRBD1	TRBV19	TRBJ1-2	CASSDPGQGGHGYTF
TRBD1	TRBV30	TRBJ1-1	CAELRQGAKNTEAFF
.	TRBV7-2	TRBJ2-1	CASSAAFSSYNEQFF
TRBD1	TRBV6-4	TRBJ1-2	CASRRATGGDYGYTF
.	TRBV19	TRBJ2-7	CASSVDNYEQYF
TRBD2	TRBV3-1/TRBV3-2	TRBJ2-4	CASSQDRLAGAKNIQYF
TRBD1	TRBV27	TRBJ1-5	CASSAGQGNQPQHF
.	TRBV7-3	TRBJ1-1	CASSFSGSNTEAFF
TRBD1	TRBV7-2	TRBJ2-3	CASSPGTASTDTQYF
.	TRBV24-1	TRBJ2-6	CATSPKDISGANVLTF
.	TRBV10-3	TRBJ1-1	CAISESKGDSTEAFF
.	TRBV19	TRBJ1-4	CASSLTGPQEKLFF
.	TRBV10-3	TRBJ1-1	CAISEAPGLTNTEAFF
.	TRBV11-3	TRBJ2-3	CASNDWSTDTQYF
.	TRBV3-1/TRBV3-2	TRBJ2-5	CASSQARPRGLETQYF
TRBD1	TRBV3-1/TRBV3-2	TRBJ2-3	CASSLPTGPTDTQYF
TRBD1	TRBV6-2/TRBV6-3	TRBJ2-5	CASSLWDRGPQETQYF
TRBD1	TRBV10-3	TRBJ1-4	CAIRGTGSGEKLFF